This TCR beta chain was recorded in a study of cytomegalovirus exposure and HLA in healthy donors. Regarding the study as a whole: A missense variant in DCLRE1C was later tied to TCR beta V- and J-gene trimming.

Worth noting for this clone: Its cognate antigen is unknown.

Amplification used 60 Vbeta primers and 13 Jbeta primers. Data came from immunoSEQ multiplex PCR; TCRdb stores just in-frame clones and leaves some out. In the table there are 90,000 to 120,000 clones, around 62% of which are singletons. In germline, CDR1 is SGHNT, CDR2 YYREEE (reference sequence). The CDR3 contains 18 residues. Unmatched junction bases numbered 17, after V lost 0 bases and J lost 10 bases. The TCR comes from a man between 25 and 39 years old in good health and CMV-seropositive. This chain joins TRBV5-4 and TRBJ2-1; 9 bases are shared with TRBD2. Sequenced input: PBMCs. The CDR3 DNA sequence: TGTGCCAGCAGCTTGGCGGCGGGGGGGCCCGAAGGAGCGTACGAGCAGTTCTTC. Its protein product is CASSLAAGGPEGAYEQFF.